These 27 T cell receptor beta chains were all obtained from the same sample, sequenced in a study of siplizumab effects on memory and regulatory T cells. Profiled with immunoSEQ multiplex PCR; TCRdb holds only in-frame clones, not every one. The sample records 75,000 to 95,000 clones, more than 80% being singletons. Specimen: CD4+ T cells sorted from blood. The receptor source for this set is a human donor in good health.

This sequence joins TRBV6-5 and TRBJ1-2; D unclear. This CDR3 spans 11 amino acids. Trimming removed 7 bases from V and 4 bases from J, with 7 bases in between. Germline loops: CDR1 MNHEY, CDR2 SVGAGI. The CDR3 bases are TGTGCCAGCAAGCTGGGCTATGGCTACACCTTC. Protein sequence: CASKLGYGYTF.

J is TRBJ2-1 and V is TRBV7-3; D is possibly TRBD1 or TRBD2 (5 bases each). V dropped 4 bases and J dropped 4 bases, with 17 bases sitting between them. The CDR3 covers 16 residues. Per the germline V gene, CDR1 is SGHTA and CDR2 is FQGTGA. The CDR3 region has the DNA TGTGCCAGCAGCTCATCGCGGCAGGGAGCGTACAATGAGCAGTTCTTC. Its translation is CASSSSRQGAYNEQFF.

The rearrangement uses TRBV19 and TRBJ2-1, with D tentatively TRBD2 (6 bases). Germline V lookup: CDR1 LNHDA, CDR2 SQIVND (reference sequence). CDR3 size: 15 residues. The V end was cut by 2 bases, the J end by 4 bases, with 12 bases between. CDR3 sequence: CASSILSSGYNEQFF. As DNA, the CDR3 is TGTGCCAGTAGTATACTCAGTAGCGGATACAATGAGCAGTTCTTC.

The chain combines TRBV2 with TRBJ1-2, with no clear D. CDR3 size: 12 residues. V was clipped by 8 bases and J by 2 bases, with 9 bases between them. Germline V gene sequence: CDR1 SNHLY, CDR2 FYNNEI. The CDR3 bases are TGTGCCAGCGAGGTCAGGAACTATGGCTACACCTTC. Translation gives CASEVRNYGYTF.

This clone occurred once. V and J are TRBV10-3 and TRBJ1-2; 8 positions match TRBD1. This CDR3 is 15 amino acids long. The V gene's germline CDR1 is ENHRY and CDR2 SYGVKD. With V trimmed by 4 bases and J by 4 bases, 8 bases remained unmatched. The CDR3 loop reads CAISGPDRVFYGYTF. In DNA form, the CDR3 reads TGTGCCATCAGTGGTCCGGACAGGGTTTTCTATGGCTACACCTTC.

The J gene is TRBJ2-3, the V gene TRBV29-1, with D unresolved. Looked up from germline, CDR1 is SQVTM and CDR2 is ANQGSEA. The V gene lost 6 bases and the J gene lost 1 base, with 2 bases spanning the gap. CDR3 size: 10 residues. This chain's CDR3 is CSVGTDTQYF. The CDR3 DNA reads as TGCAGCGTAGGCACAGATACGCAGTATTTT.

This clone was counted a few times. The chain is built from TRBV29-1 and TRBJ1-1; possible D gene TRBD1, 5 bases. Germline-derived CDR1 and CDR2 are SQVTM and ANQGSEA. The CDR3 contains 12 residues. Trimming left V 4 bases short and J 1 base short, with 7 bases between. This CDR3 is CSVARANTEAFF. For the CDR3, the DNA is TGCAGCGTTGCCAGGGCGAACACTGAAGCTTTCTTT.

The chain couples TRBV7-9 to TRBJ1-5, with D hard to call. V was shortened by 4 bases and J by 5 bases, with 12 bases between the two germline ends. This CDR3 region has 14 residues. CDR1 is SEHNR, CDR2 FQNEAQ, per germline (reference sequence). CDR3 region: CASSSGPKDQPQHF. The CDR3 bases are TGTGCCAGCAGCTCAGGTCCTAAGGATCAGCCCCAGCATTTT.

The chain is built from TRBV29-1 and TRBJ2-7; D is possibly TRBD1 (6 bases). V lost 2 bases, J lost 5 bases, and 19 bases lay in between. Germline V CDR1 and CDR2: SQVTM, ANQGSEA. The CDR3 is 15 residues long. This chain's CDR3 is CSVENRGTSPNEQYF. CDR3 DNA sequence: TGCAGCGTTGAAAATAGAGGGACAAGCCCCAACGAGCAGTACTTC.

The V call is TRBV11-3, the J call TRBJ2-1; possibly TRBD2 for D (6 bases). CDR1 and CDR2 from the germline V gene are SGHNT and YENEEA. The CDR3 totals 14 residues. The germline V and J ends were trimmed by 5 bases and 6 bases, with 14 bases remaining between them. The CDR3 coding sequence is TGTGCCAGCAGCACCTGGGGGGAGCCCAATGAGCAGTTCTTC. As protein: CASSTWGEPNEQFF.

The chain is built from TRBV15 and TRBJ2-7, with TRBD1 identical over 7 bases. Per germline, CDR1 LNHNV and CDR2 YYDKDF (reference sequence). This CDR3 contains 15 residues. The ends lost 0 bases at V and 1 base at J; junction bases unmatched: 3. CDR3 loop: CATSRDPGQSYEQYF. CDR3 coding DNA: TGTGCCACCAGCAGAGACCCGGGACAGTCCTACGAGCAGTACTTC.

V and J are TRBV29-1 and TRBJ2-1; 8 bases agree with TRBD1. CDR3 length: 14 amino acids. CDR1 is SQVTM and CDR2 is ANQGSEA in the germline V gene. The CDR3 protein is CTTSGQGPNNEQFF. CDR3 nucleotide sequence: TGCACCACATCCGGACAGGGCCCCAACAATGAGCAGTTCTTC.

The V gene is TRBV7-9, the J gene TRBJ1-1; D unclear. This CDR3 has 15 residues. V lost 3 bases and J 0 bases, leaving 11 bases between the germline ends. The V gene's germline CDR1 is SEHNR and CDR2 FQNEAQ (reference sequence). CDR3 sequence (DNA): TGTGCCAGCAGCTTCCCCGGACTGTTGAACACTGAAGCTTTCTTT. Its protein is CASSFPGLLNTEAFF. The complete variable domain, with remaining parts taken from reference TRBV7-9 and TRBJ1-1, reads DTGVSQNPRHKITKRGQNVTFRCDPISEHNRLYWYRQTLGQGPEFLTYFQNEAQLEKSRLLSDRFSAERPKGSFSTLEIQRTEQGDSAMYLCASSFPGLLNTEAFFGQGTRLTVV.

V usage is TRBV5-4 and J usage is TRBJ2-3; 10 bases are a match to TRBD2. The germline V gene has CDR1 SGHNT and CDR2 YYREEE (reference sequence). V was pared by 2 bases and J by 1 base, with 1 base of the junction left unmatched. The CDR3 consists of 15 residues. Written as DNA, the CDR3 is TGTGCCAGCAGCTTAGCGGGAGGGCGCACAGATACGCAGTATTTT. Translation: CASSLAGGRTDTQYF.

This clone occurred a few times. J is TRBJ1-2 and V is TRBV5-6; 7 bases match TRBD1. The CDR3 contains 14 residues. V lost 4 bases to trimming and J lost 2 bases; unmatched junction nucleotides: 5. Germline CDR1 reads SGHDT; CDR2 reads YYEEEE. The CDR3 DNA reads TGTGCCAGCAGCCAGACAGGGAGGAACTATGGCTACACCTTC. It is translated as CASSQTGRNYGYTF.

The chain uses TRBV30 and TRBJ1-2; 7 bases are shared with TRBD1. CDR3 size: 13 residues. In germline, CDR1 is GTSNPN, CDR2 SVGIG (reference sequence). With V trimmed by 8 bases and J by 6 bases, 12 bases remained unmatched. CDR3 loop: CAQAGQGDNGYTF. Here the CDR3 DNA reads TGTGCCCAAGCGGGGCAGGGGGATAATGGCTACACCTTC.

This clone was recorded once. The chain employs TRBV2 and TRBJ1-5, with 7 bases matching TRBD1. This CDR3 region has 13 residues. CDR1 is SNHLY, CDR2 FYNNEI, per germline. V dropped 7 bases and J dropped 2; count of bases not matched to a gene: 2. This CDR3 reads CASKGAGNQPQHF. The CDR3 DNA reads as TGTGCCAGCAAGGGGGCTGGCAATCAGCCCCAGCATTTT. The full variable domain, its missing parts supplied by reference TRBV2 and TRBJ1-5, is EPEVTQTPSHQVTQMGQEVILRCVPISNHLYFYWYRQILGQKVEFLVSFYNNEISEKSEIFDDQFSVERPDGSNFTLKIRSTKLEDSAMYFCASKGAGNQPQHFGDGTRLSIL.

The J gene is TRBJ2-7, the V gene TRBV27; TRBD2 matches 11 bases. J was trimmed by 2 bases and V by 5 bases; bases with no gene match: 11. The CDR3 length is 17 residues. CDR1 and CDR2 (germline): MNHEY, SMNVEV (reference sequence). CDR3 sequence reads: CASSPLSSSGRTYEQYF. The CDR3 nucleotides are TGTGCCAGCAGTCCCCTCTCCTCTAGCGGGAGGACCTACGAGCAGTACTTC.

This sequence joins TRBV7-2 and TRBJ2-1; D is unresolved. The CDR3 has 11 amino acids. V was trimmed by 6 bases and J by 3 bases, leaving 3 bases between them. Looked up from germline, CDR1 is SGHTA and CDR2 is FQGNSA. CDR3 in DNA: TGTGCCAGCAGTTTCTACAATGAGCAGTTCTTC. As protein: CASSFYNEQFF.

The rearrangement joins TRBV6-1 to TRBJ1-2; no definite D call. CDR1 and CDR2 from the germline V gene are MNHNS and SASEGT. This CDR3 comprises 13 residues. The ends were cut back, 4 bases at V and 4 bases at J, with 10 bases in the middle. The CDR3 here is CASSVNSPYGYTF. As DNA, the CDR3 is TGTGCCAGCAGTGTTAATTCACCCTATGGCTACACCTTC.

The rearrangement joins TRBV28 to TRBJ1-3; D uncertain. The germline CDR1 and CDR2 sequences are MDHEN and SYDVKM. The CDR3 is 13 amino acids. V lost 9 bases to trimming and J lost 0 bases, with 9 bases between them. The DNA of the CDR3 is TGTGCCAGTCAGTCCGGCTCTGGAAACACCATATATTTT. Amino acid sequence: CASQSGSGNTIYF.

The CDR3 reads CASSAGQANTGELFF. Written as DNA, the CDR3 is TGTGCCAGCAGCGCGGGACAGGCGAACACCGGGGAGCTGTTTTTT. The J gene is TRBJ2-2, the V gene TRBV11-3; TRBD1 agrees at 8 bases. Germline CDR1 is SGHNT and CDR2 is YENEEA. CDR3 length: 15 residues. Trimming removed 5 bases from V and 0 bases from J; junction bases left unmatched: 2.

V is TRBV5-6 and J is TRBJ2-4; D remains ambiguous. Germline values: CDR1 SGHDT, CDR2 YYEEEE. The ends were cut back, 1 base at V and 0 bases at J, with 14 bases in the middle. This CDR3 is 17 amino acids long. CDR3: CASSLRHTETAKNIQYF. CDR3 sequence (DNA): TGTGCCAGCAGCTTGAGACACACAGAAACAGCCAAAAACATTCAGTACTTC.

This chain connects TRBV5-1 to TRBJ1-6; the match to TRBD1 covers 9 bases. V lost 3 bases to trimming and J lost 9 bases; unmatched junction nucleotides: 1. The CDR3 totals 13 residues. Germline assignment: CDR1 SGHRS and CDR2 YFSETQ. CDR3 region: CASSWDRASPLHF. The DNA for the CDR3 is TGCGCCAGCAGCTGGGACAGGGCTTCACCCCTCCACTTT.

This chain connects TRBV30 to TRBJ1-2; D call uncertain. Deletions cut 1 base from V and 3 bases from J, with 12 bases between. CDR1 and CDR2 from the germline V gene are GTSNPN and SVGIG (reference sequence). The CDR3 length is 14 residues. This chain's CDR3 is CAWSAAVEDYGYTF. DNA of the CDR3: TGTGCCTGGAGTGCAGCAGTAGAGGACTATGGCTACACCTTC.

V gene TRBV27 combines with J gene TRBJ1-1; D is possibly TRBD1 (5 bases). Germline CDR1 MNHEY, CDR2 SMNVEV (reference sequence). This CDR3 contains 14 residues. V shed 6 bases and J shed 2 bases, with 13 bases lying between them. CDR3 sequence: CASRRDGRNTEAFF. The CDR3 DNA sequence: TGTGCCAGCAGAAGGGACGGCAGAAACACTGAAGCTTTCTTT.

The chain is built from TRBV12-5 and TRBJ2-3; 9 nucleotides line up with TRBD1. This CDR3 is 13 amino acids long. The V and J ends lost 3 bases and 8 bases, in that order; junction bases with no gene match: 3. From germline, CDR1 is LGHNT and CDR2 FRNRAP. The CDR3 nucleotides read TGTGCTAGTGGTTTACAGGGGGCGGCTACGCAGTATTTT. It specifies CASGLQGAATQYF.